These 4 T cell receptor beta chains were all obtained from the same sample, sequenced in a study of CD8 T cells in ankylosing spondylitis. Each CDR3 protein is one row after TCRdb ran MiXCR on the 5' RACE reads. The top ten clones hold about 4% of a sample with about 42,000 distinct CDR3 sequences, 4% of them seen once. The source material was blood, either unsorted or a sorted T cell fraction (not recorded which). The receptors originated from a female donor with ankylosing spondylitis or in good health (not recorded which).

This clonotype was recorded at least ten times. V gene TRBV9 combines with J gene TRBJ1-1; a possible D gene is TRBD1 (5 bases). V was cut by 3 bases and J by 4 bases, with 10 bases left in between. Germline assignment: CDR1 SGDLS and CDR2 YYNGEE. This CDR3 has 13 residues. In nucleotides, the CDR3 is TGTGCCAGCAGCGGCCAGGGTGTCACTGAAGCTTTCTTT. Its translation is CASSGQGVTEAFF. Full variable domain (missing parts from reference TRBV9 and TRBJ1-1): DSGVTQTPKHLITATGQRVTLRCSPRSGDLSVYWYQQSLDQGLQFLIQYYNGEERAKGNILERFSAQQFPDLHSELNLSSLELGDSALYFCASSGQGVTEAFFGQGTRLTVV.

This clonotype was observed many times. The rearrangement uses TRBV9 and TRBJ1-1; weak D call: TRBD1 (5 bases). CDR3 length: 14 amino acids. Germline CDR1 and CDR2: SGDLS and YYNGEE. Trimming took off 4 bases at V and 1 base at J, with 11 bases between the two ends. The CDR3 loop is CASSSPGANTEAFF. The CDR3, as DNA: TGTGCCAGCAGCTCCCCCGGGGCGAACACTGAAGCTTTCTTT.

This clonotype was recorded at least ten times. The chain joins TRBV9 to TRBJ1-2; unclear D gene. V shed 0 bases and J shed 0 bases, with 9 bases lying between them. CDR3 length: 15 amino acids. Germline V gives CDR1 SGDLS, CDR2 YYNGEE. CDR3 DNA sequence: TGTGCCAGCAGCGTAGGTCACGGAGCTAACTATGGCTACACCTTC. Translation gives CASSVGHGANYGYTF.

This clonotype was counted many times. This chain connects TRBV9 to TRBJ1-4, with D perhaps matching TRBD1 (5 bases). The CDR3 covers 16 residues. Germline V gene sequence: CDR1 SGDLS, CDR2 YYNGEE. V lost 4 bases, J lost 0 bases, and 13 bases lay in between. The CDR3 bases are TGTGCCAGCAGCCCGGGGCAGATAACAACTAATGAAAAACTGTTTTTT. It specifies CASSPGQITTNEKLFF.